This TCR beta chain was obtained from a study of T cell responses to AZD1222 COVID-19 vaccine. Findings and caveats of the study: Most donors were white British and more were female, and clonal diversity was possibly underestimated.

Produced via immunoSEQ multiplex PCR; TCRdb's table is partial and in-frame only. Counted here are almost 65,000 clones, 84% occurring once; the ten biggest clones make up under 8%. Comments on this clone: Its antigen is unknown.

The length of the CDR3 is 15 residues. V shed 8 bases and J 4 bases; nucleotides not matched to a gene: 11. Germline V gene lookup returns CDR1 KGHSH and CDR2 LQKENI. Sequenced here: peripheral blood, sampled on day 0 of AZD1222 vaccination. The rearrangement links TRBV18 to TRBJ2-7; 10 bases match TRBD1. This clonotype was sampled from an adult in good health. CDR3 nucleotides: TGTGCCAGCGCTCCGGGACAGGGGATGGGTTACGAGCAGTACTTC. Its translation is CASAPGQGMGYEQYF.